The clone carrying this T cell receptor (beta chain) was observed many times. Its cognate antigen is unknown. Germline V gene lookup returns CDR1 SGHTA and CDR2 FQGNSA. V gave up 5 bases and J gave up 0 bases, with 9 bases separating them. The CDR3 is 14 residues long. Time point denoted: sample taken at primary tumor resection. Extraction of whole RNA from tumor, nontumor lung or frozen PBMC preceded unsorted sequencing. Patients with untreated early-stage non-small cell lung cancer, numbering 55 to 75, were the donors. The sample is drawn from a study of spatial heterogeneity in lung cancer. As for the study in general: A unique TCR and UMI combination showed up more than ten times in raw reads, on average. Study conclusions and caveats: Among blood samples, ubiquitous expanded tumor TCRs appeared more at resection than at follow-up.

Every TCR cDNA molecule carried a tag that served as a unique molecular identifier. TCRdb redid the calling of the 5' RACE reads with MiXCR, one entry per CDR3 protein. This sample has approximately 90,000 distinct CDR3 sequences, with under 9% found just once. This chain links TRBV7-2 with TRBJ2-3, with unresolved D. The specimen comprised PBMCs, sampled at surgery. The receptor's source is a male donor with early-stage non-small cell lung cancer. The CDR3 is CASSRIGSTDTQYF. CDR3 coding DNA: TGTGCCAGCAGCCGTATTGGCAGCACAGATACGCAGTATTTT. The whole variable domain, filled in from reference TRBV7-2 and TRBJ2-3, reads GAGVSQSPSNKVTEKGKDVELRCDPISGHTALYWYRQSLGQGLEFLIYFQGNSAPDKSGLPSDRFSAERTGGSVSTLTIQRTQQEDSAVYLCASSRIGSTDTQYFGPGTRLTVL.